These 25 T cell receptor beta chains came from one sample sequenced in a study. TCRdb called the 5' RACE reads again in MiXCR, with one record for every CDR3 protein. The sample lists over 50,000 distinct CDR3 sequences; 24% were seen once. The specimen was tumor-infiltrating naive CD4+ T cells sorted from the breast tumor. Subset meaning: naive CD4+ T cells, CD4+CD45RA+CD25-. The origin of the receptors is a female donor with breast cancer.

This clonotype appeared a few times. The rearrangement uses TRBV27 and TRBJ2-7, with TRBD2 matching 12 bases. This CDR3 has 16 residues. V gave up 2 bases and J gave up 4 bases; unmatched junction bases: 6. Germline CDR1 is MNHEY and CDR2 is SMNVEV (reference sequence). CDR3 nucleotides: TGTGCCAGCAGTTTAACTTCTAGCGGGAGGGAATACGAGCAGTACTTC. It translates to CASSLTSSGREYEQYF.

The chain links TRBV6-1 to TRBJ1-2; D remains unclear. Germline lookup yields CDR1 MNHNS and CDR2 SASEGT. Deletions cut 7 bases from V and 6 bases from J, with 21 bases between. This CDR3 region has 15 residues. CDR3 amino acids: CASIEQAFLGDGYTF. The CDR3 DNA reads TGTGCCAGCATAGAGCAGGCCTTTCTTGGGGATGGCTACACCTTC.

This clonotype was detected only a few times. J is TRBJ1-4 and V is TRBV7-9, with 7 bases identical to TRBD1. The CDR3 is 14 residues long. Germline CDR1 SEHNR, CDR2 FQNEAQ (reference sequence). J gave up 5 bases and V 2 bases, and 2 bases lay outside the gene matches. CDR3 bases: TGTGCCAGCAGCTTAAACAGGGGAAATGAAAAACTGTTTTTT. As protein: CASSLNRGNEKLFF.

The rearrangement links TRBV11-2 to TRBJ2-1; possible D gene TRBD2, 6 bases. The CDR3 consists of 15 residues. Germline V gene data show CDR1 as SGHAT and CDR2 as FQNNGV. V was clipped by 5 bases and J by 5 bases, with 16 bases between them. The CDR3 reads CASSPGAGTHNEQFF. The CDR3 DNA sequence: TGTGCCAGCAGCCCTGGGGCGGGGACCCACAATGAGCAGTTCTTC.

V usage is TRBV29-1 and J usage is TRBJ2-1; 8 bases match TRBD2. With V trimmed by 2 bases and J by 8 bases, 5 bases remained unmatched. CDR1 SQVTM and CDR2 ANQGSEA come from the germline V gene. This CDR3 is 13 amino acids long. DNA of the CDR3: TGCAGCGTTGAACCGGGACTAGTGGATGAGCAGTTCTTC. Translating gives CSVEPGLVDEQFF.

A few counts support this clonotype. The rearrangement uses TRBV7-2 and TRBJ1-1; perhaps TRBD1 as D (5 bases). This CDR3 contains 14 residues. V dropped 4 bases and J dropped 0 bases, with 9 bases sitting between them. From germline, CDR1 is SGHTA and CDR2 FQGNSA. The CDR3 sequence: CASSSTGLNTEAFF. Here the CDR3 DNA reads TGTGCCAGCAGCTCTACAGGTCTGAACACTGAAGCTTTCTTT.

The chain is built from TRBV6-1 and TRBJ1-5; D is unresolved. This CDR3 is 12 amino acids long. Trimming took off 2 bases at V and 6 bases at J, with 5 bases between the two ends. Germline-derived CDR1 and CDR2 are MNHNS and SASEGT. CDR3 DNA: TGTGCCAGCAGTGAACAGGCTCAGCCCCAGCATTTT. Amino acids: CASSEQAQPQHF.

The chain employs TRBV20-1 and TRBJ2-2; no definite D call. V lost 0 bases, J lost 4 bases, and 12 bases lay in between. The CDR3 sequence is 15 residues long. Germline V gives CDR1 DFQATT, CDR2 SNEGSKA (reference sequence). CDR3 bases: TGCAGTGCTAGAGATTCTGGGTGGTTCACCGGGGAGCTGTTTTTT. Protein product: CSARDSGWFTGELFF.

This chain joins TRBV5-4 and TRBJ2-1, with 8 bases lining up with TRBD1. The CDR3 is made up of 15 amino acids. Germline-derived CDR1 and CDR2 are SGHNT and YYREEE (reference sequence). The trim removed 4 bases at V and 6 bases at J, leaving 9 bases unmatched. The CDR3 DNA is TGTGCCAGCAGCCTCGACAGGGGAGGATTCAATGAGCAGTTCTTC. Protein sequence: CASSLDRGGFNEQFF.

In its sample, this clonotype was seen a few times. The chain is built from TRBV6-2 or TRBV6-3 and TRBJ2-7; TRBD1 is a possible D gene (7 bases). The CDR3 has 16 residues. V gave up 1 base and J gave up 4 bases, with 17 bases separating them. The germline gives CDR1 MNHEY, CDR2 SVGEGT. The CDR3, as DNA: TGTGCCAGCAGTTACTTCAGACAGGGAGGTAAATACGAGCAGTACTTC. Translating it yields CASSYFRQGGKYEQYF.

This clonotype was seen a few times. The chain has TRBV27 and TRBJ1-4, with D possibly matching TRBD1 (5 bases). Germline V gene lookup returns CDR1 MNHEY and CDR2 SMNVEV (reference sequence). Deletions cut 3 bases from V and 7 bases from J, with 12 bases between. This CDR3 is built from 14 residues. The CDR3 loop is CASSFSWGSEKLFF. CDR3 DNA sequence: TGTGCCAGCAGTTTCTCTTGGGGGTCTGAAAAACTGTTTTTT. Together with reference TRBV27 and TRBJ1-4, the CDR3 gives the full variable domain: EAQVTQNPRYLITVTGKKLTVTCSQNMNHEYMSWYRQDPGLGLRQIYYSMNVEVTDKGDVPEGYKVSRKEKRNFPLILESPSPNQTSLYFCASSFSWGSEKLFFGSGTQLSVL.

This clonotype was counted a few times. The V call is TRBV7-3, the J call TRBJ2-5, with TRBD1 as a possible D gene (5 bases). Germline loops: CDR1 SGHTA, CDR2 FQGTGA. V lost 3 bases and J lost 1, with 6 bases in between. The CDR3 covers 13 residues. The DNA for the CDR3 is TGTGCCAGCAGCTTTGACAGCCAAGAGACCCAGTACTTC. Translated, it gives CASSFDSQETQYF. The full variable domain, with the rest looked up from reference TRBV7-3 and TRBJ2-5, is GAGVSQTPSNKVTEKGKYVELRCDPISGHTALYWYRQSLGQGPEFLIYFQGTGAADDSGLPNDRFFAVRPEGSVSTLKIQRTERGDSAVYLCASSFDSQETQYFGPGTRLLVL.

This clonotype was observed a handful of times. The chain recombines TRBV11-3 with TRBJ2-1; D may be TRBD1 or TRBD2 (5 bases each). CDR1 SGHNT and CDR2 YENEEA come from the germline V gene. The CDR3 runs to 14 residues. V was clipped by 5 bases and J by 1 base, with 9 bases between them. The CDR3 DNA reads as TGTGCCAGCAGCGGGGGAGAGTCCTACAATGAGCAGTTCTTC. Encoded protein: CASSGGESYNEQFF.

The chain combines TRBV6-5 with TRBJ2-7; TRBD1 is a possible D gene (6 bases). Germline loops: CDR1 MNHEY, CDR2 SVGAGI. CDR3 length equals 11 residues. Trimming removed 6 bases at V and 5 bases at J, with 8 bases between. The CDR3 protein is CASRQGHEQYF. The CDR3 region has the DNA TGTGCCAGCAGACAGGGCCACGAGCAGTACTTC.

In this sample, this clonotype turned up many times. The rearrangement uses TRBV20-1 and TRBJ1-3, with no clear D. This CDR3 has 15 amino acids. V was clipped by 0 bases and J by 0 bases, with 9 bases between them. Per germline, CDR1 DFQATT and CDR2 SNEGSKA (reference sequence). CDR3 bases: TGCAGTGCTAGAGATCGAGCTTACTCTGGAAACACCATATATTTT. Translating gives CSARDRAYSGNTIYF.

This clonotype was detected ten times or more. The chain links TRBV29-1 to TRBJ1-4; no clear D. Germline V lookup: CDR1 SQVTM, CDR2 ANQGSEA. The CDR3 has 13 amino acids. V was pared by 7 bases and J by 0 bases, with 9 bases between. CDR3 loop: CSAASATNEKLFF. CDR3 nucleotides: TGCAGCGCGGCGAGTGCAACTAATGAAAAACTGTTTTTT.

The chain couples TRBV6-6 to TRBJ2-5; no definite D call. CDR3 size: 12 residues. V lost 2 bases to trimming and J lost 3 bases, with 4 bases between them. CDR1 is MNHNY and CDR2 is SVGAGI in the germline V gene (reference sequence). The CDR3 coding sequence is TGTGCCAGCAGTTACCCCAAAGAGACCCAGTACTTC. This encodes CASSYPKETQYF.

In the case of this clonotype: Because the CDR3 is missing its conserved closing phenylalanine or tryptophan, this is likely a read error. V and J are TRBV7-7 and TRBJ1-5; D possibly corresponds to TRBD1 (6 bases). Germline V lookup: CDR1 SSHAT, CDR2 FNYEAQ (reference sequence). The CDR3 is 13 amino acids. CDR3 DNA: TGTGCTAGCAGCTCAGGGGTGGATCAGCCCCAGCATTCT. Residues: CASSSGVDQPQHS.

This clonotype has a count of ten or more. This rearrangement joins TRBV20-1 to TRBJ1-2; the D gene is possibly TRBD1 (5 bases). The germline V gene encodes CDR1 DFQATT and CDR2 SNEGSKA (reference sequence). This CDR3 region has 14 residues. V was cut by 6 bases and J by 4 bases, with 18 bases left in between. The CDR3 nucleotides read TGCAGTGCCCAGCGAGGAGGGGTTGGCTATGGCTACACCTTC. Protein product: CSAQRGGVGYGYTF.

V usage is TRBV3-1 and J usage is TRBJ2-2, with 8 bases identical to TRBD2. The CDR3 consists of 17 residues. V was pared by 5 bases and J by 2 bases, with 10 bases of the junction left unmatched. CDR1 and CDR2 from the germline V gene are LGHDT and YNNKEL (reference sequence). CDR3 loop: CASSSPTGGSNTGELFF. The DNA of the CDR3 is TGTGCCAGCAGCAGCCCGACGGGGGGGAGCAACACCGGGGAGCTGTTTTTT.

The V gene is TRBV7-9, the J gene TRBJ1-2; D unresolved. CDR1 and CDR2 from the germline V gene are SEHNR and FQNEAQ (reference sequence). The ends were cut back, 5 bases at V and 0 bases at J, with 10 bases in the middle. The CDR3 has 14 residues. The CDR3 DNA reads TGTGCCAGCAGCCTACAGCATCCTAACTATGGCTACACCTTC. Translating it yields CASSLQHPNYGYTF.

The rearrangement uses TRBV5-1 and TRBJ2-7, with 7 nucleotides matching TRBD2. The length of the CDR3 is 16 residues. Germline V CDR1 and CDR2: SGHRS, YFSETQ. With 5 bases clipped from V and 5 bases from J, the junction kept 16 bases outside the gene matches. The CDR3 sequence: CASRDILASRGHEQYF. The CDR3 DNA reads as TGCGCCAGCAGGGACATACTAGCGAGTAGAGGCCACGAGCAGTACTTC.

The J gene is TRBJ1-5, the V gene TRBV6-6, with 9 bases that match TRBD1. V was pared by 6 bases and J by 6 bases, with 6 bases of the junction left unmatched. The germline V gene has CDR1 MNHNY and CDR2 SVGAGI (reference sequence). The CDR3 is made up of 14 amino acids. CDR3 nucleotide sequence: TGTGCCAGCAGCACCACAGGGGGCACTCAGCCCCAGCATTTT. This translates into CASSTTGGTQPQHF.

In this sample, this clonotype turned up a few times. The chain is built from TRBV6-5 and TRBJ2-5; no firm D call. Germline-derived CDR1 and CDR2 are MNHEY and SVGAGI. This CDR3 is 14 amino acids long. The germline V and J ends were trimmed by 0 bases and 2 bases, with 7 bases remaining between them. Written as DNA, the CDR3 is TGTGCCAGCAGTTACTCCCACGGACAAGAGACCCAGTACTTC. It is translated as CASSYSHGQETQYF.

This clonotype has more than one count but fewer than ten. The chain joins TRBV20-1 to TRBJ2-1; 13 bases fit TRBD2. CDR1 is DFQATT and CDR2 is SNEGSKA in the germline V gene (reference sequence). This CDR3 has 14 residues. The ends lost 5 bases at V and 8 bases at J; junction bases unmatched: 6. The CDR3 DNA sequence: TGCAGTGCTGGACCGACTAGCGGGAGGCATGAGCAGTTCTTC. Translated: CSAGPTSGRHEQFF.